These 17 T cell receptor beta chains were sequenced from one sample in a study of cytomegalovirus exposure and HLA in healthy donors. In the PCR, 60 Vbeta and 13 Jbeta primers were used. This table comes from immunoSEQ multiplex PCR, and its TCRdb copy is limited to in-frame clones, with some not included. The data hold over 110,000 clones, with around four fifths observed a single time. Sequencing was performed on PBMCs. These receptors came from a male donor in good health and CMV-seropositive.

V gene TRBV7-2 combines with J gene TRBJ2-2; D ambiguous. Trimming removed 5 bases from V and 3 bases from J, with 10 bases in between. This CDR3 is built from 14 residues. Germline V gene lookup returns CDR1 SGHTA and CDR2 FQGNSA. In DNA, the CDR3 is TGTGCCAGCAGCCCTCGACTTTACACCGGGGAGCTGTTTTTT. It translates to CASSPRLYTGELFF.

The V gene is TRBV27, the J gene TRBJ2-7; 9 bases line up with TRBD1. From germline, CDR1 is MNHEY and CDR2 SMNVEV (reference sequence). The V and J ends lost 6 bases and 4 bases, in that order; junction bases with no gene match: 4. CDR3 length: 13 amino acids. The CDR3 loop reads CASSDRGMYEQYF. In DNA form, the CDR3 reads TGTGCCAGCAGCGACAGGGGGATGTACGAGCAGTACTTC.

The chain carries TRBV15 and TRBJ2-5, with 9 bases identical to TRBD1. In germline, CDR1 is LNHNV, CDR2 YYDKDF (reference sequence). Unmatched junction bases numbered 11, after V lost 2 bases and J lost 1 base. CDR3 length: 18 amino acids. CDR3 sequence: CATSRNPTDRGTQETQYF. In nucleotides, the CDR3 is TGTGCCACCAGCAGAAACCCAACCGACAGGGGGACCCAAGAGACCCAGTACTTC. The whole variable domain, remainder taken from reference TRBV15 and TRBJ2-5, is DAMVIQNPRYQVTQFGKPVTLSCSQTLNHNVMYWYQQKSSQAPKLLFHYYDKDFNNEADTPDNFQSRRPNTSFCFLDIRSPGLGDTAMYLCATSRNPTDRGTQETQYFGPGTRLLVL.

A single count supports this clone. The chain employs TRBV5-8 and TRBJ1-4; 8 bases line up with TRBD1. The CDR3 totals 14 residues. Germline V CDR1 and CDR2: SGHTS, YDEGEE. The V segment lost 4 bases and the J segment 7 bases; nucleotides outside the gene matches: 6. The CDR3 is CASSIRGRPEKLFF. CDR3 DNA: TGTGCCAGCAGCATCAGGGGGCGTCCTGAAAAACTGTTTTTT. Variable domain in full (rest from reference TRBV5-8 and TRBJ1-4): EAGVTQSPTHLIKTRGQQATLRCSPISGHTSVYWYQQALGLGLQFLLWYDEGEERNRGNFPPRFSGRQFPNYSSELNVNALELEDSALYLCASSIRGRPEKLFFGSGTQLSVL.

The chain uses TRBV11-2 and TRBJ2-5, with 7 positions matching TRBD2. The CDR3 totals 17 residues. The germline V gene has CDR1 SGHAT and CDR2 FQNNGV. The trim removed 6 bases at V and 5 bases at J, leaving 18 bases unmatched. This CDR3 is CASRPGRGGRLVETQYF. CDR3 in DNA: TGTGCCAGCAGGCCGGGGCGCGGCGGGAGATTAGTTGAGACCCAGTACTTC.

The chain is built from TRBV14 and TRBJ2-7, with 12 bases lining up with TRBD2. Per germline, CDR1 SGHDN and CDR2 FVKESK. The CDR3 sequence is 18 residues long. V dropped 0 bases and J dropped 3; count of bases not matched to a gene: 9. Written as DNA, the CDR3 is TGTGCCAGCAGCCAAGACGGGCTAGCGGGGGGGAGCGACTACGAGCAGTACTTC. Residues: CASSQDGLAGGSDYEQYF.

The chain links TRBV7-2 to TRBJ2-4, with 8 bases identical to TRBD2. Germline V gene sequence: CDR1 SGHTA, CDR2 FQGNSA. Trimming cost V 5 bases and J 4 bases; bases outside gene matches: 13. The CDR3 runs 17 residues. The DNA for the CDR3 is TGTGCCAGCAGCCGGACTAGCCACGGGAGTACAAAAAACATTCAGTACTTC. It encodes CASSRTSHGSTKNIQYF.

This clone came up a few times. This CDR3 is CASSYSDRVGLPQYSNQPQHF. CDR3 nucleotides: TGTGCCAGCAGTTACTCCGACAGGGTTGGTCTCCCTCAATATAGCAATCAGCCCCAGCATTTT. V gene TRBV6-7 combines with J gene TRBJ1-5, with 7 bases that match TRBD1. TRBV6-7 is an ORF; its function is uncertain. The CDR3 length is 21 residues. V lost 0 bases to trimming and J lost 0 bases; unmatched junction nucleotides: 17.

V and J are TRBV19 and TRBJ1-5; the D gene is possibly TRBD1 (6 bases). Trimming removed 5 bases from V and 2 bases from J, with 22 bases in between. The CDR3 loop spans 18 amino acids. The germline V gene has CDR1 LNHDA and CDR2 SQIVND (reference sequence). The CDR3 reads CASSFQGFSNDRNQPQHF. DNA for the CDR3: TGTGCCAGTAGTTTCCAGGGGTTTAGTAACGACCGCAATCAGCCCCAGCATTTT. Full variable domain (remainder filled in from reference TRBV19 and TRBJ1-5): DGGITQSPKYLFRKEGQNVTLSCEQNLNHDAMYWYRQDPGQGLRLIYYSQIVNDFQKGDIAEGYSVSREKKESFPLTVTSAQKNPTAFYLCASSFQGFSNDRNQPQHFGDGTRLSIL.

For this clone: The junction shows a germline mismatch at one end, possibly a read error. The chain has TRBV7-9 and TRBJ2-1; D not certain. Germline CDR1 SEHNR, CDR2 FQNEAQ (reference sequence). The CDR3 has 12 residues. CDR3 nucleotides: TGTTCCAGCAGCCTCACCTATTGGGAGCAGTTCTTC. This encodes CSSSLTYWEQFF.

In this sample, this clone turned up a few times. At the DNA level, this CDR3 is encoded by other sequences in the same sample as well. The chain has TRBV5-1 and TRBJ2-7, with a tentative D call TRBD2 (5 bases). CDR1 is SGHRS and CDR2 is YFSETQ in the germline V gene. The CDR3 length is 13 residues. V shed 4 bases and J shed 0 bases, with 8 bases lying between them. This CDR3 is CASSETSSYEQYF. CDR3 DNA: TGCGCCAGCAGCGAAACTAGCTCCTACGAGCAGTACTTC. The whole variable domain, remainder taken from reference TRBV5-1 and TRBJ2-7, is KAGVTQTPRYLIKTRGQQVTLSCSPISGHRSVSWYQQTPGQGLQFLFEYFSETQRNKGNFPGRFSGRQFSNSRSEMNVSTLELGDSALYLCASSETSSYEQYFGPGTRLTVT.

There are a few counts of this clone. The chain joins TRBV19 to TRBJ1-1, with a weak D call TRBD1 (6 bases). V was pared by 7 bases and J by 5 bases, with 17 bases between. The CDR3 spans 14 residues. In germline, CDR1 is LNHDA, CDR2 SQIVND (reference sequence). CDR3 in DNA: TGTGCCAGTATTCCCTGGGGGCGAGTAACTGAAGCTTTCTTT. This codes for CASIPWGRVTEAFF.

This clone has just a few counts. The chain couples TRBV4-1 to TRBJ2-1; D gene ambiguous. Looked up from germline, CDR1 is MGHRA and CDR2 is YSYEKL. The V end lost 4 bases, the J end lost 6 bases, and 16 bases lay between the germline ends. The CDR3 covers 15 residues. CDR3 region: CASSPWMAALNEQFF. CDR3 nucleotide sequence: TGCGCCAGCAGCCCCTGGATGGCGGCCCTCAATGAGCAGTTCTTC.

The chain links TRBV7-9 to TRBJ2-5; 8 positions match TRBD1. The CDR3 is 14 amino acids. From germline, CDR1 is SEHNR and CDR2 FQNEAQ (reference sequence). The junction had 11 bases not matched to a gene; V was cut back by 7 bases and J by 7 bases. The CDR3 spells CASTSTRDRPTQYF. DNA for the CDR3: TGTGCCAGCACCTCAACCCGGGACAGGCCGACCCAGTACTTC.

The chain joins TRBV5-1 to TRBJ2-7, with 8 bases lining up with TRBD2. CDR3 size: 14 residues. Germline V lookup: CDR1 SGHRS, CDR2 YFSETQ. Trimming at V came to 2 bases and at J to 2 bases, leaving 3 bases not matched to a gene. This CDR3 reads CASSLERGTYEQYF. The CDR3 nucleotides read TGCGCCAGCAGCTTAGAGCGGGGGACCTACGAGCAGTACTTC.

The CDR3 reads CAISANRDRGYTGELFF. CDR3 nucleotides: TGTGCCATCAGTGCGAACCGGGACAGGGGTTACACCGGGGAGCTGTTTTTT. V and J are TRBV10-3 and TRBJ2-2, with 10 bases fitting TRBD1. The length of the CDR3 is 17 residues. With 4 bases clipped from V and 3 bases from J, the junction kept 8 bases outside the gene matches. Germline lookup yields CDR1 ENHRY and CDR2 SYGVKD.

This clone has only a few counts. This chain joins TRBV6-5 and TRBJ1-5; D not resolved. V lost 2 bases to trimming and J lost 6 bases, with 8 bases between them. There are 13 residues in the CDR3. The germline V gene has CDR1 MNHEY and CDR2 SVGAGI. The CDR3 DNA reads TGTGCCAGCAGTTACCTCGTTTTTCAGCCCCAGCATTTT. It translates to CASSYLVFQPQHF.